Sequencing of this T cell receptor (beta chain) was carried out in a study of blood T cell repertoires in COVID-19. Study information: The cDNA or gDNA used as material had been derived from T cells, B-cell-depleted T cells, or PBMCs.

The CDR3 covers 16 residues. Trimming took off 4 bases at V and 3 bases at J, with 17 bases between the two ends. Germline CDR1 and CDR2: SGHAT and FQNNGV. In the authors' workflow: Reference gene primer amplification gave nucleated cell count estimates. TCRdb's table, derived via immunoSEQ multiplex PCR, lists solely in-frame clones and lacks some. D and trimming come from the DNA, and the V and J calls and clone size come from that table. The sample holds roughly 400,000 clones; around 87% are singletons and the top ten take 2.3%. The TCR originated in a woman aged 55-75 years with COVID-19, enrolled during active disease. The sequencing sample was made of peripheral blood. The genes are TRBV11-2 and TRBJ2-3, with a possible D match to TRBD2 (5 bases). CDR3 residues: CASSYGIRMSTDTQYF. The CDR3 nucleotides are TGTGCCAGCAGCTACGGGATCAGGATGAGTACAGATACGCAGTATTTT.